Below, 2 T cell receptor beta chains from the same sample are listed, as sequenced in a study of T cell repertoires in cytomegalovirus infection. One entry per CDR3 protein, called by TCRdb with MiXCR from the reads. The sample lists around 200,000 distinct CDR3 sequences, around two fifths occurring once. No cognate antigen is known for these TCRs. This material consisted of CD8+ T cells from cultured PBMCs, taken from culture after CMV antigen stimulation. The receptors were gathered from a human donor in good health (CMV status not recorded). Some clones in this sample may be carry-over from other donors' samples.

This clonotype has just one count. The chain carries TRBV10-2 and TRBJ1-4, with D unresolved. Per the germline V gene, CDR1 is WSHSY and CDR2 is SAAADI. V lost 7 bases and J 8 bases, leaving 14 bases between the germline ends. The CDR3 sequence is 13 residues long. The CDR3 sequence: CASMAVTGEKLFF. The CDR3 DNA reads as TGCGCCAGCATGGCAGTGACCGGAGAAAAACTGTTTTTT.

This clonotype was observed a handful of times. The genes are TRBV11-1 and TRBJ2-7; D not resolved. This CDR3 is 17 amino acids long. CDR1 is SGHAT and CDR2 is FQDESV in the germline V gene (reference sequence). V was trimmed by 4 bases and J by 1 base, leaving 20 bases between them. CDR3 in DNA: TGTGCCAGCAGCTCCTTAAATGACGCCCCTTGGTCCTACGAGCAGTACTTC. Its protein is CASSSLNDAPWSYEQYF. Full variable domain (missing parts from reference TRBV11-1 and TRBJ2-7): EAEVAQSPRYKITEKSQAVAFWCDPISGHATLYWYRQILGQGPELLVQFQDESVVDDSQLPKDRFSAERLKGVDSTLKIQPAELGDSAMYLCASSSLNDAPWSYEQYFGPGTRLTVT.